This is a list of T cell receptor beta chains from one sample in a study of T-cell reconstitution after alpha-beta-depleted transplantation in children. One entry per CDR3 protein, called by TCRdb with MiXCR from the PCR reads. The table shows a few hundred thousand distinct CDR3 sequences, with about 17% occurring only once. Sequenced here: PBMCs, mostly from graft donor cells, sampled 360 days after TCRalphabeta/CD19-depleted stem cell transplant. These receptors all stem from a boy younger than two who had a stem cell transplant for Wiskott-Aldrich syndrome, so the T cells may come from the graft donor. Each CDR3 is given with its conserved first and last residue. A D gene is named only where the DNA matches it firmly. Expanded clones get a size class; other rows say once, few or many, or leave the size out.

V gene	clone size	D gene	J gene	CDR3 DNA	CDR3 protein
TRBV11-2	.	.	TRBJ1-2	TGTGCCAGCAGCCCGGGGCCCAACTATGGCTACACCTTC	CASSPGPNYGYTF
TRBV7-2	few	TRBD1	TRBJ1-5	TGTGCCAGCAGCATTGGGACAGGGGTCAATCAGCCCCAGCATTTT	CASSIGTGVNQPQHF
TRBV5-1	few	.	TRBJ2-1	TGCGCCAGCAGCTTGGGAGGCCACCCCAATGAGCAGTTCTTC	CASSLGGHPNEQFF
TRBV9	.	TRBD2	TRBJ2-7	TGTGCCAGCAGCCCGAGGACTAGCGGGAGAGGTGAGCAGTACTTC	CASSPRTSGRGEQYF
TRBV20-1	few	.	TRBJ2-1	TGCAGTGCTAGACCCCTTGTGGGAACCTACAATGAGCAGTTCTTC	CSARPLVGTYNEQFF
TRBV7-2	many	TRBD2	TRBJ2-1	TGTGCCAGCAGCCGACTAGCGGGAAGGTACAATGAGCAGTTCTTC	CASSRLAGRYNEQFF
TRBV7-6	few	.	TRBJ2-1	TGTGCCAGCAGCCCGCCTGACTCCAATGAGCAGTTCTTC	CASSPPDSNEQFF
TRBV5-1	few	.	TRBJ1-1	TGCGCCAGCACCCCCATGACCATGAACACTGAAGCTTTCTTT	CASTPMTMNTEAFF
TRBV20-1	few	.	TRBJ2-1	TGCAGTGCTAGAGGACTGCCCTCCTACAATGAGCAGTTCTTC	CSARGLPSYNEQFF
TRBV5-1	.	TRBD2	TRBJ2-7	TGCGCCAGCAGCACCTGGACTAGCGGGACACTGGGGGAGCAGTACTTC	CASSTWTSGTLGEQYF
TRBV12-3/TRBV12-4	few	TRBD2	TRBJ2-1	TGTGCCAGCAGTTTACGGCTAGCGGGGGCCTCTGAGCAGTTCTTC	CASSLRLAGASEQFF
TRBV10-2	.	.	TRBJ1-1	TGCGCCAGCAGTATCGGGACGGAAGCTTTCTTT	CASSIGTEAFF
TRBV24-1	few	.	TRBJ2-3	TGTGCCACCAGTGATTTGCAACCACAGGGTTATAATACGCAGTATTTT	CATSDLQPQGYNTQYF
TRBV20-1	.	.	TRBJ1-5	TGCAGTGCTAGGGTGGCGGGGTGGAGCAATCAGCCCCAGCATTTT	CSARVAGWSNQPQHF
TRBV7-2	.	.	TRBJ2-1	TGTGCCAGCAGCCTTGACAGCTATGAGCAGTTCTTC	CASSLDSYEQFF
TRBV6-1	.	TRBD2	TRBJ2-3	TGTGCCAGCAGTGAAGCCCTAGCGGCTAGCACAGATACGCAGTATTTT	CASSEALAASTDTQYF
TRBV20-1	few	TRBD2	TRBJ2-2	TGCAGTGCACAGCGGGAGGGATACACCGGGGAGCTGTTTTTT	CSAQREGYTGELFF
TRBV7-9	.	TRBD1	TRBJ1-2	TGTGCCAGCAGCTTCCCGACAGGGGTTAACTATGGCTACACCTTC	CASSFPTGVNYGYTF
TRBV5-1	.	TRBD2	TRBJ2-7	TGCGCCAGCAGCTTGGATCTAGCGGGGGAGCAGTACTTC	CASSLDLAGEQYF
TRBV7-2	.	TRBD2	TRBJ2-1	TGTGCCAGCAGCTCCCGATGGACTAGCGGGGGGAATGAGCAGTTCTTC	CASSSRWTSGGNEQFF
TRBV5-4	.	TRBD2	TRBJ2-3	TGTGCCAGCAGCTTGCGCCTAGCGGGGGCTGCAGGAGATACGCAGTATTTT	CASSLRLAGAAGDTQYF
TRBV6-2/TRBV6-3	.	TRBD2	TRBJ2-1	TGTGCCAGCAGCGTTCTACTAGCGGGGGGGCCCAATGAGCAGTTCTTC	CASSVLLAGGPNEQFF
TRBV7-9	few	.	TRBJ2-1	TGTGCCAGCAGCCGCACGACAGTCATTGAGCAGTTCTTC	CASSRTTVIEQFF
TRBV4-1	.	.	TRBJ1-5	TGCGCCAGCAGCCAAGCCCGCGACAGATTTTATAGCAATCAGCCCCAGCATTTT	CASSQARDRFYSNQPQHF